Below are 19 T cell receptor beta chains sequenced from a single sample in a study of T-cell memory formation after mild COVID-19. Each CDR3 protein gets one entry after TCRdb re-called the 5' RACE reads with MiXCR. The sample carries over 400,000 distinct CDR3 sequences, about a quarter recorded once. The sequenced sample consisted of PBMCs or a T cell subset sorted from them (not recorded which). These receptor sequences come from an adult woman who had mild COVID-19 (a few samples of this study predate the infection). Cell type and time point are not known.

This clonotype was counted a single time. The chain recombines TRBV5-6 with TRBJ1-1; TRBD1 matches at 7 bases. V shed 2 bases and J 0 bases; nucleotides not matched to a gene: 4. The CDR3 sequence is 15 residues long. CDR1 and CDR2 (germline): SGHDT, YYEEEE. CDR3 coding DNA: TGTGCCAGCAGCTTTCGAGGGGGCATGAACACTGAAGCTTTCTTT. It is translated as CASSFRGGMNTEAFF.

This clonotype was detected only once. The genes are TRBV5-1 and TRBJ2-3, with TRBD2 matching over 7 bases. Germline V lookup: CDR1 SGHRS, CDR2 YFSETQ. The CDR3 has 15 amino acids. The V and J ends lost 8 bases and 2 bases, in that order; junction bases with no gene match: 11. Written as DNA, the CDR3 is TGCGCCAGGGGAATAGCTAGCGGCTCCACAGATACGCAGTATTTT. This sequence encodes CARGIASGSTDTQYF. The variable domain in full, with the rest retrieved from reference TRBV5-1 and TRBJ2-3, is KAGVTQTPRYLIKTRGQQVTLSCSPISGHRSVSWYQQTPGQGLQFLFEYFSETQRNKGNFPGRFSGRQFSNSRSEMNVSTLELGDSALYLCARGIASGSTDTQYFGPGTRLTVL.

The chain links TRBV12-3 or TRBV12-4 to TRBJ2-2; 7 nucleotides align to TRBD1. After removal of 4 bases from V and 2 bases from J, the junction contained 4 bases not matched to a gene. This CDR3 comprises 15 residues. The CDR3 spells CASSYRGQNTGELFF. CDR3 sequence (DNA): TGTGCCAGCAGTTACAGGGGACAAAACACCGGGGAGCTGTTTTTT.

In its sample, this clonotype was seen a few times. The CDR3 DNA sequence: TGTGCCAGCAGCTTACCAAGGAGCGGGAGCTCCTACAATGAGCAGTTCTTC. It codes for CASSLPRSGSSYNEQFF. The chain has TRBV7-8 and TRBJ2-1; TRBD2 matches 8 bases. With V trimmed by 2 bases and J by 0 bases, 6 bases remained unmatched. CDR1 is SGHVS, CDR2 FQNEAQ, per germline. The CDR3 contains 17 residues. Complete variable domain (other parts from reference TRBV7-8 and TRBJ2-1): GAGVSQSPRYKVAKRGQDVALRCDPISGHVSLFWYQQALGQGPEFLTYFQNEAQLDKSGLPSDRFFAERPEGSVSTLKIQRTQQEDSAVYLCASSLPRSGSSYNEQFFGPGTRLTVL.

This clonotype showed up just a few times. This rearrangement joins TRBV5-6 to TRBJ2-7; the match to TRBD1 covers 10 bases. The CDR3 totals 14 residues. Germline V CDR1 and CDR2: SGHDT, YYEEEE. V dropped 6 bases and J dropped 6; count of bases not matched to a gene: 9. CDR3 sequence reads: CASTTDRGLGEQYF. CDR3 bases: TGTGCCAGCACCACCGACAGGGGGCTGGGCGAGCAGTACTTC.

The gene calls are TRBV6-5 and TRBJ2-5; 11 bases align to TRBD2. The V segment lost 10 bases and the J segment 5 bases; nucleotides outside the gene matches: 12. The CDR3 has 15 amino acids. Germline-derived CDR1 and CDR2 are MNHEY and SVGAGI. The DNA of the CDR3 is TGTGCCACTCTGGAGACTAGCGGGATCGGGGAGACCCAGTACTTC. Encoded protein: CATLETSGIGETQYF.

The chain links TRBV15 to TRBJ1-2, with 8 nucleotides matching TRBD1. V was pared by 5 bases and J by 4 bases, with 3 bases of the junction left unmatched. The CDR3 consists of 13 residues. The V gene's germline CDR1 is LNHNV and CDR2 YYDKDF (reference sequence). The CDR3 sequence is CATSSDRGYGYTF. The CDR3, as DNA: TGTGCCACCAGCTCAGACAGGGGCTATGGCTACACCTTC.

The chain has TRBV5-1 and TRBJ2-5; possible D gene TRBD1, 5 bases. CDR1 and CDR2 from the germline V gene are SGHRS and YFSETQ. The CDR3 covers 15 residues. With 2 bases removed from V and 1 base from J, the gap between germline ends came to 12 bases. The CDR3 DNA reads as TGCGCCAGCAGCTTCCTGACAGAAGCCCAAGAGACCCAGTACTTC. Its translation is CASSFLTEAQETQYF.

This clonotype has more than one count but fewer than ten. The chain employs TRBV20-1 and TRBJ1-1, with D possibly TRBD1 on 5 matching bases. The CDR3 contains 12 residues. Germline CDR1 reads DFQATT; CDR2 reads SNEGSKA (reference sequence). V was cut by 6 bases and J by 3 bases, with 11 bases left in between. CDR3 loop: CSALGDYTEAFF. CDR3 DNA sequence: TGCAGTGCCCTTGGGGACTACACTGAAGCTTTCTTT.

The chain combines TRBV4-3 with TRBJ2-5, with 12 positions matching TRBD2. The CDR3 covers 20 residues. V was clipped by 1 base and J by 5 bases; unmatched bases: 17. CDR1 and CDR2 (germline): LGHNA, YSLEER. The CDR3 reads CASSQGQGRLAGVGGETQYF. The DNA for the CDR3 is TGCGCCAGCAGCCAAGGCCAGGGGAGACTAGCGGGAGTAGGTGGGGAGACCCAGTACTTC.

CDR3 coding DNA: TGTGCCAGCAGTTCTGCCCCCGGGACAGGGAACTACAATGAGCAGTTCTTC. Amino acids: CASSSAPGTGNYNEQFF. The J gene is TRBJ2-1, the V gene TRBV6-5; 9 bases agree with TRBD1. Germline assignment: CDR1 MNHEY and CDR2 SVGAGI. The CDR3 totals 17 residues. Losses at the gene ends were 4 bases for V and 3 bases for J; bases not matched to a gene: 10.

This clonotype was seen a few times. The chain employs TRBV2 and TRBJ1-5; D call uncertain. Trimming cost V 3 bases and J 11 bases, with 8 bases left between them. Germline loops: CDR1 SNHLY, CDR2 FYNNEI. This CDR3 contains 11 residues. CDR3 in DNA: TGTGCCAGCAGTGAGTTTGACGCCCAGCATTTT. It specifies CASSEFDAQHF.

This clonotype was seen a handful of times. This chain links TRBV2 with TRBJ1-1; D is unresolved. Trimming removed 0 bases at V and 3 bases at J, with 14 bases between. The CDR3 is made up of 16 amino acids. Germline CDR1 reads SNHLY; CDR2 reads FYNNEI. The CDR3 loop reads CASSEAREVLHTEAFF. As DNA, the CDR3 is TGTGCCAGCAGTGAAGCGCGTGAGGTCCTCCACACTGAAGCTTTCTTT.

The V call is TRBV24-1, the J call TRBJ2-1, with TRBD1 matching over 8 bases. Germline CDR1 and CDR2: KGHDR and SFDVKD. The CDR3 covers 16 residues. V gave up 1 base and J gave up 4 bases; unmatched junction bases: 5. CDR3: CATSDFKDREYNEQFF. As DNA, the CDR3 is TGTGCCACCAGTGATTTTAAGGACAGGGAGTACAATGAGCAGTTCTTC.

The CDR3 DNA is TGTGCCAGCAGTTTAGGTGGGGGCACCGGGGAGCTGTTTTTT. The encoded protein is CASSLGGGTGELFF. The gene calls are TRBV12-3 or TRBV12-4 and TRBJ2-2, with D perhaps TRBD1 or TRBD2 (5 bases each). The CDR3 is 14 amino acids. Trimming removed 1 base at V and 4 bases at J, with 7 bases between.

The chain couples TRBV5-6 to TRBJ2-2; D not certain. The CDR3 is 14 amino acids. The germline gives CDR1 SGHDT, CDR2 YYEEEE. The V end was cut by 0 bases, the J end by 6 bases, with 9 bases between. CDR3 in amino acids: CASSLDSFPGELFF. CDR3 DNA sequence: TGTGCCAGCAGCTTGGATAGTTTCCCCGGGGAGCTGTTTTTT.

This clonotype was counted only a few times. Here the CDR3 reads CASSPDRVETQYF. DNA of the CDR3: TGTGCCAGCAGTCCGGACAGGGTGGAGACCCAGTACTTC. This chain links TRBV2 with TRBJ2-5; 8 nucleotides align to TRBD1. V gave up 5 bases and J gave up 5 bases; unmatched junction bases: 4. There are 13 residues in the CDR3. The germline gives CDR1 SNHLY, CDR2 FYNNEI.

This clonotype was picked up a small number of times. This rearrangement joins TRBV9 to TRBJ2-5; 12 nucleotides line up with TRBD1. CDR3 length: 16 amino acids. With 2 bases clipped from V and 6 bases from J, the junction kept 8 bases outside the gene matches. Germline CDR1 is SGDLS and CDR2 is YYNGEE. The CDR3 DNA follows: TGTGCCAGCAGCGTGGGAGGGACAGGGGGCGTAAAGACCCAGTACTTC. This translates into CASSVGGTGGVKTQYF.

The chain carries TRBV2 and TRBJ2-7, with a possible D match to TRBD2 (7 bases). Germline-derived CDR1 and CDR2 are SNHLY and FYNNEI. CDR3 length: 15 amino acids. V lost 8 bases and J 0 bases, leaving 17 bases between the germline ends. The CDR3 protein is CASREPAGASYEQYF. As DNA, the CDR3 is TGTGCCAGCCGGGAACCCGCGGGGGCCTCCTACGAGCAGTACTTC.